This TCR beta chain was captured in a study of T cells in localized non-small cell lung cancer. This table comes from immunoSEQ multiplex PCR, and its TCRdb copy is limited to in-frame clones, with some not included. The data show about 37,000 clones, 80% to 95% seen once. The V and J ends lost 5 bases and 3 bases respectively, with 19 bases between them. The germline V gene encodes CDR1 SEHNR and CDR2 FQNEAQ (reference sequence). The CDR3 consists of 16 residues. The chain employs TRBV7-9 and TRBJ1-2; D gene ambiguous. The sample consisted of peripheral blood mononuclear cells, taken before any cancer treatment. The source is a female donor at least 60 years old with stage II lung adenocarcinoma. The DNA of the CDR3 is TGTGCCAGCAGCCCTAGATTCGGTCAAGTGGACTATGGCTACACCTTC. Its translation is CASSPRFGQVDYGYTF.